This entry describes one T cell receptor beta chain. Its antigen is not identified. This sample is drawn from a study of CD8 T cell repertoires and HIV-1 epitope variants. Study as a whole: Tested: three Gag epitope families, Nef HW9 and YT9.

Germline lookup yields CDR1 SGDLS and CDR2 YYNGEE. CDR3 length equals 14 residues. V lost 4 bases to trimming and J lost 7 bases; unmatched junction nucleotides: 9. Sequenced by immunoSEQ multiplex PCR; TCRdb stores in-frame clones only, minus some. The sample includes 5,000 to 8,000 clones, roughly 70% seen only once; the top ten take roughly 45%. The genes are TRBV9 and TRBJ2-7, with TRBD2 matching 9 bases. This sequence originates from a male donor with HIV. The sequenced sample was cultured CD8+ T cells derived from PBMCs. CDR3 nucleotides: TGTGCCAGCAGCTCAATAGCGGGAGACGGAGAGCAGTACTTC. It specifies CASSSIAGDGEQYF.